This paragraph covers one T cell receptor beta chain sequence. What it binds is not known. Clones were sequenced by immunoSEQ multiplex PCR, and TCRdb holds only the in-frame ones, with some missing. The sample lists approximately 19,000 clones; roughly 90% were seen once. This entry is derived from a study of T cells in pancreatic ductal adenocarcinoma. The V gene end was trimmed by 0 bases and the J gene end by 2 bases; junction bases not matched to a gene: 2. Germline V gives CDR1 SGHRS, CDR2 YFSETQ. The CDR3 sequence is 16 residues long. Surgery without prior neoadjuvant therapy was the treatment of the selected pancreatic ductal adenocarcinoma patients. Study-wide results and caveats: Blood clonality (about 0.07) did not differ significantly from tumor (approximately 0.1).

Sequenced input: PBMCs. The TCR originated in a human donor with pancreatic ductal adenocarcinoma. The rearrangement uses TRBV5-1 and TRBJ2-1; 10 bases match TRBD1. The DNA of the CDR3 is TGCGCCAGCAGCTTGGGACAGGGGGCGGCCTACAATGAGCAGTTCTTC. It translates to CASSLGQGAAYNEQFF.